This TCR beta chain was captured by sequencing in a study of blood T cell repertoires in COVID-19. The V and J ends lost 1 base and 5 bases respectively, with 14 bases between them. CDR3 length equals 15 residues. The germline V gene has CDR1 SGHTA and CDR2 FQGNSA. In the study's own analysis: Nucleated cell counts were estimated from reference gene primer amplification. The assay was immunoSEQ multiplex PCR, and TCRdb's table has in-frame clones only and misses some. The V and J calls and clone size come from that table; D and trimming were worked out from the DNA. Of about 140,000 clones listed, approximately 80% are singletons.

The sequence derives from a human donor in a cohort sampled during active COVID-19. The sample comprised peripheral blood. The chain is built from TRBV7-2 and TRBJ1-2; unclear D gene. CDR3 amino acids: CASSLEVAGPYGYTF. Written as DNA, the CDR3 is TGTGCCAGCAGCTTAGAGGTGGCAGGCCCATATGGCTACACCTTC.